These T cell receptor beta chains were read from a single sample in a study of cytomegalovirus exposure and HLA in healthy donors. Sequencing used immunoSEQ multiplex PCR; TCRdb keeps in-frame clones, though not all of them. The sample contains 76,000 or so clones, over 85% of which appear only once. Input material: PBMCs. These receptors were collected from a woman aged 18 to 35 in good health and CMV-seronegative. CDR3s include the opening cysteine and the closing phenylalanine or tryptophan. A D gene is named only where the DNA matches it firmly. Size is omitted from some rows. Given values are once, few, many or a class for expanded clones.

v_gene	j_gene	abundance	d_gene	CDR3nt	CDR3aa
TRBV11-2	TRBJ1-1	-	-	TGTGCCAGCAGCCCTGAGGGTGGCACTGAAGCTTTCTTT	CASSPEGGTEAFF
TRBV4-1	TRBJ1-5	-	-	TGCGCCAGCGGACGGGACATTGGACAGCCCCAGCATTTT	CASGRDIGQPQHF
TRBV11-2	TRBJ1-3	-	-	TGTGCCAGCAGCTTCCACACAGGGTACTCTGGAAACACCATATATTTT	CASSFHTGYSGNTIYF
TRBV7-8	TRBJ1-1	-	-	TGTGCCAGCAGCTTCGGACACCAGAACACTGAAGCTTTCTTT	CASSFGHQNTEAFF
TRBV4-1	TRBJ1-2	-	-	TGCGCCAGCAGCCAAGAAGTGTCAGGGGCTGGCTATGGCTACACCTTC	CASSQEVSGAGYGYTF
TRBV28	TRBJ1-1	-	-	TGTGCCAGCAGTTTATATGCCGAGGGGGCTGAAGCTTTCTTT	CASSLYAEGAEAFF
TRBV28	TRBJ1-4	-	-	TGTGCCAGCAGTTTGGGCCAGGGGATGAATGAAAAACTGTTTTTT	CASSLGQGMNEKLFF
TRBV5-6	TRBJ2-7	-	-	TGTGCCAGCAGCTCCCTCAGCTCCTACGAGCAGTACTTC	CASSSLSSYEQYF
TRBV6-5	TRBJ1-4	-	-	TGTGCCAGCAGGGTCAGGGGAGGGGGTAATGAAAAACTGTTTTTT	CASRVRGGGNEKLFF
TRBV7-3	TRBJ2-5	-	TRBD2	TGTGCCAGGGGGGACCGGGGACTAGCGGGGGTACCGCAAGAGACCCAGTACTTC	CARGDRGLAGVPQETQYF
TRBV6-1	TRBJ2-1	-	-	TGTGCCAGCAGTGAAGGAGGCGGGATGACCTACAATGAGCAGTTCTTC	CASSEGGGMTYNEQFF
TRBV27	TRBJ2-1	-	-	TGTGCCAGCAGTTCGCTAGCAACCCAACAAAATGAGCAGTTCTTC	CASSSLATQQNEQFF
TRBV6-5	TRBJ2-1	-	TRBD2	TGTGCCAGCACCAGGACTAGCTTCAACAATGAGCAGTTCTTC	CASTRTSFNNEQFF
TRBV2	TRBJ2-7	-	-	TGTGCCAGCAGTAGGACTGAGACCTACGAGCAGTACTTC	CASSRTETYEQYF
TRBV7-2	TRBJ2-3	-	-	TGTGCCAGCAGCTTAGTTGGCCCAGATACGCAGTATTTT	CASSLVGPDTQYF
TRBV15	TRBJ1-5	once	-	TGTGCCACCAGCAGAGCGGGGTTCAATCAGCCCCAGCATTTT	CATSRAGFNQPQHF
TRBV7-9	TRBJ2-5	-	TRBD2	TGTGCCAGCAGCATTAGCGGGAGCTCTACTTCGTACCAAGAGACCCAGTACTTC	CASSISGSSTSYQETQYF
TRBV6-7	TRBJ1-1	-	TRBD1	TGTGCCAGCAGTCCCCAACTCGGGACCGACAGGGGGCGCGACCTTGAAGCTTTCTTT	CASSPQLGTDRGRDLEAFF
TRBV27	TRBJ2-1	-	TRBD2	TGTGCCAGCAGTTTTCTCCCGACTAGCGGGAGAGGGGAAGACAATGAGCAGTTCTTC	CASSFLPTSGRGEDNEQFF
TRBV5-1	TRBJ2-5	-	TRBD1	TGCGCCAGCAGCCCTGATTCGGGTAAAGGGACAGAAAGGACGTTCCAAGAGACCCAGTACTTC	CASSPDSGKGTERTFQETQYF
TRBV27	TRBJ2-1	-	TRBD2	TGTGCCAGCAGGTTTAGCGGGAGCTCCTACAATGAGCAGTTCTTC	CASRFSGSSYNEQFF
TRBV10-3	TRBJ2-5	-	TRBD2	TGTGCCATCAGTGACAAAGGACTAGCCCAGGAGACCCAGTACTTC	CAISDKGLAQETQYF
TRBV7-2	TRBJ2-5	-	-	TGTGCCAGCAGCTTACGGGGGACGGAGACCCAGTACTTC	CASSLRGTETQYF
TRBV5-6	TRBJ2-7	-	-	TGTGCCAGCAGCTGGCGGGTGGGAGACTACGAGCAGTACTTC	CASSWRVGDYEQYF
TRBV2	TRBJ2-3	-	TRBD1	TGTGCCAGCAGTCAGGACAGGGGGGCAGATACGCAGTATTTT	CASSQDRGADTQYF
TRBV2	TRBJ2-5	-	-	TGTGCCAGCAGTGAATCGCAGGGCTGGGAGACCCAGTACTTC	CASSESQGWETQYF
TRBV27	TRBJ2-5	-	TRBD1	TGTGCCAGCAGTCCCCGGACAGGGGGCACGGAGACCCAGTACTTC	CASSPRTGGTETQYF
TRBV25-1	TRBJ2-3	once	-	TGTGCCAGCAGTGCAGGACTGACACTACGCACAGATACGCAGTATTTT	CASSAGLTLRTDTQYF
TRBV5-4	TRBJ1-5	-	TRBD1	TGTGCCAGCAGCTTAATAAGGACAGGGAGGGGTCAGCCCCAGCATTTT	CASSLIRTGRGQPQHF
TRBV25-1	TRBJ1-1	-	TRBD1	TGTGCCAGCAGTGACCTTGGACAGGGGTGGCGAGCTTTCTTT	CASSDLGQGWRAFF
TRBV25-1	TRBJ1-2	-	TRBD1	TGTGCCAGCCGAGACACAGGGGTTTATGGCTACACCTTC	CASRDTGVYGYTF
TRBV6-5	TRBJ2-2	-	-	TGTGCCAGCAGTCCTGGACTGACTGACGGGGAGCTGTTTTTT	CASSPGLTDGELFF
TRBV10-2	TRBJ1-4	-	-	TGCGCCAGCAGAAAGACAGCGCGTAATGAAAAACTGTTTTTT	CASRKTARNEKLFF
TRBV30	TRBJ1-4	-	-	TGTGCCTGGAGTGACGGCCAGGGGAGTGAAAAACTGTTTTTT	CAWSDGQGSEKLFF
TRBV6-5	TRBJ1-2	-	-	TGTGCCAGCAGTGATCTGGTGGCAGTTGGCTACACCTTC	CASSDLVAVGYTF
TRBV11-3	TRBJ2-7	-	-	TGTGCCAGCAGCTTGCGCTCTGGGGAGGCATACGAGCAGTACTTC	CASSLRSGEAYEQYF
TRBV2	TRBJ2-7	-	TRBD1	TGTGCCAACGGACAGGGAGGCAATTCGGCCTACGAGCAGTACTTC	CANGQGGNSAYEQYF
TRBV6-1	TRBJ2-5	-	TRBD1	TGTGCCAGCCACCGGGGACAGCGAACTGAAGAGACCCAGTACTTC	CASHRGQRTEETQYF
TRBV19	TRBJ2-7	-	-	TGTGCCAGTGCCGGGGACAACGCGGCCTACGAGCAGTACTTC	CASAGDNAAYEQYF
TRBV7-3	TRBJ2-1	-	TRBD1	TGTGCCAGTGGGACAGGGTTCAATGAGCAGTTCTTC	CASGTGFNEQFF